Detailed here is one T cell receptor beta chain. The antigen is not known. V gave up 5 bases and J gave up 2 bases; unmatched junction bases: 7. This CDR3 is built from 14 residues. Germline-derived CDR1 and CDR2 are SQVTM and ANQGSEA. The data were obtained in a study of naive and memory T cell subsets. Findings and limits, study-wide: In naive cells, over 85% of TCR sequences were seen only once. Possibly reflecting memory cells re-expressing CD45RA, a few larger clonotypes occurred in naive repertoires, especially CD8. Gini index rose across naive, CM, EM and EMRA in CD4 and CD8. The power law exponent of TCR abundance differed between naive and memory cells.

An equimolar mix of two oligonucleotides served as the beta constant-region primer for TRBC1 and TRBC2. Four rounds of PCR amplified the ligated cDNA using nested alpha and beta constant-region primers plus SP2. An oligonucleotide with the SP2 primer and a 12-nucleotide UMI was ligated to the cDNA 3' end. TCRdb itself ran the UMI-ligation and nested PCR reads through MiXCR, one entry per CDR3 protein. The sample lists around 140,000 distinct CDR3 sequences; around 21% were seen once. The clonotype originates from a human donor in good health. The sample comprised naive CD8+ T cells from blood. The rearrangement links TRBV29-1 to TRBJ2-3, with 7 bases identical to TRBD1. For the CDR3, the DNA is TGCAGCGTTACTCGGACAGGCTCCACAGATACGCAGTATTTT. Residues: CSVTRTGSTDTQYF.